The 15 T cell receptor beta chains given below trace back to one sample, sequenced in a study of T cell changes during pregnancy in multiple sclerosis. Assay: immunoSEQ multiplex PCR; the TCRdb copy retains only in-frame clones and omits some. The data contain approximately 80,000 clones, about 94% of them singletons. This sample comprised peripheral blood, obtained in the second trimester of pregnancy. These receptors all stem from a female donor in good health, enrolled as a control in a pregnancy study.

This rearrangement joins TRBV7-8 to TRBJ2-3, with TRBD2 identical over 11 bases. Germline CDR1 and CDR2: SGHVS and FQNEAQ. Trimming cost V 1 base and J 0 bases; bases outside gene matches: 3. The CDR3 totals 17 residues. Here the CDR3 DNA reads TGTGCCAGCAGCTTAGACGGGACTAGCGGTAGCACAGATACGCAGTATTTT. Amino acid sequence: CASSLDGTSGSTDTQYF.

The chain recombines TRBV6-6 with TRBJ2-1, with 7 positions matching TRBD2. The germline CDR1 and CDR2 sequences are MNHNY and SVGAGI (reference sequence). The CDR3 extends over 14 amino acids. V lost 6 bases to trimming and J lost 7 bases; unmatched junction nucleotides: 9. CDR3 sequence reads: CASRKRTSVNEQFF. The CDR3 DNA reads as TGTGCCAGCAGAAAAAGGACTAGTGTTAATGAGCAGTTCTTC.

The V call is TRBV27, the J call TRBJ2-7, with TRBD1 as a possible D gene (5 bases). The CDR3 consists of 15 residues. Deletions cut 6 bases from V and 5 bases from J, with 20 bases between. The germline V gene has CDR1 MNHEY and CDR2 SMNVEV (reference sequence). Here the CDR3 reads CASSSSWGRSNEQYF. As DNA, the CDR3 is TGTGCCAGCAGCTCAAGCTGGGGCAGGTCGAACGAGCAGTACTTC.

The chain employs TRBV7-9 and TRBJ2-1; D might be TRBD1 (6 bases). The CDR3 contains 15 residues. V lost 4 bases, J lost 4 bases, and 14 bases lay in between. Germline CDR1 reads SEHNR; CDR2 reads FQNEAQ (reference sequence). The CDR3, as DNA: TGTGCCAGCAGCTCCGTAGGACAGCCATACAATGAGCAGTTCTTC. Protein product: CASSSVGQPYNEQFF.

The V and J genes are TRBV5-1 and TRBJ2-2, with TRBD1 as a possible D gene (8 bases). Germline lookup yields CDR1 SGHRS and CDR2 YFSETQ. The CDR3 spans 15 residues. V was trimmed by 4 bases and J by 6 bases, leaving 16 bases between them. The CDR3 here is CASSPDRGGSGELFF. CDR3 coding DNA: TGCGCCAGCAGCCCCGACAGGGGAGGGTCCGGGGAGCTGTTTTTT.

This chain uses TRBV6-5 with TRBJ1-2; D is undetermined. This CDR3 is 13 amino acids long. Germline CDR1 MNHEY, CDR2 SVGAGI. The V end was cut by 0 bases, the J end by 6 bases, with 8 bases between. CDR3 bases: TGTGCCAGCAGTTACTCGACCAGGAATGGCTACACCTTC. This encodes CASSYSTRNGYTF.

V gene TRBV6-4 combines with J gene TRBJ2-6, with D unresolved. CDR1 and CDR2 (germline): MRHNA, SNTAGT. The V and J ends lost 3 bases and 0 bases respectively, with 6 bases between them. The CDR3 length is 15 residues. The CDR3 DNA reads as TGTGCCAGCAGTGAGGGCAGCTCTGGGGCCAACGTCCTGACTTTC. The encoded protein is CASSEGSSGANVLTF.

The V and J genes are TRBV18 and TRBJ1-4; no clear D gene. There are 15 residues in the CDR3. Trimming stripped 3 bases from V and 8 bases from J, with 16 bases between. Germline V CDR1 and CDR2: KGHSH, LQKENI. CDR3 sequence: CASSPESRVREKLFF. CDR3 sequence (DNA): TGTGCCAGCTCACCGGAATCGAGGGTTCGGGAAAAACTGTTTTTT.

The gene calls are TRBV2 and TRBJ2-1; D perhaps matches TRBD2 (5 bases). Trimming took off 6 bases at V and 6 bases at J, with 15 bases between the two ends. The V gene's germline CDR1 is SNHLY and CDR2 FYNNEI. This CDR3 spans 14 amino acids. The CDR3 protein is CASSRRAGPNEQFF. CDR3 bases: TGTGCCAGCAGCCGGCGGGCTGGGCCCAATGAGCAGTTCTTC.

The chain uses TRBV13 and TRBJ2-1; D may be TRBD1 (7 bases). V was clipped by 2 bases and J by 4 bases, with 21 bases between them. CDR3 length: 18 amino acids. In germline, CDR1 is PRHDT, CDR2 FYEKMQ (reference sequence). Written as DNA, the CDR3 is TGTGCCAGCAGCTTAATAGGAGGGGGCGGGAAGAATTACAATGAGCAGTTCTTC. It is translated as CASSLIGGGGKNYNEQFF.

The V call is TRBV18, the J call TRBJ1-4; tentative D call: TRBD1 (5 bases). In germline, CDR1 is KGHSH, CDR2 LQKENI. The CDR3 contains 16 residues. Trimming left V 3 bases short and J 6 bases short, with 17 bases between. CDR3 protein: CASSPLTRGFDEKLFF. In nucleotides, the CDR3 is TGTGCCAGCTCACCCCTAACCCGGGGGTTTGATGAAAAACTGTTTTTT.

The V and J genes are TRBV28 and TRBJ2-7, with D possibly TRBD1 on 5 matching bases. Germline V lookup: CDR1 MDHEN, CDR2 SYDVKM. The CDR3 runs to 12 residues. V lost 7 bases and J lost 2, with 9 bases in between. CDR3 DNA: TGTGCCAGCACTGCAGGGACCTACGAGCAGTACTTC. Translating it yields CASTAGTYEQYF. The whole variable domain, remainder taken from reference TRBV28 and TRBJ2-7, is DVKVTQSSRYLVKRTGEKVFLECVQDMDHENMFWYRQDPGLGLRLIYFSYDVKMKEKGDIPEGYSVSREKKERFSLILESASTNQTSMYLCASTAGTYEQYFGPGTRLTVT.

The V call is TRBV19, the J call TRBJ1-5, with 12 bases lining up with TRBD1. This CDR3 comprises 16 residues. After removal of 3 bases from V and 6 bases from J, the junction contained 6 bases not matched to a gene. Germline lookup yields CDR1 LNHDA and CDR2 SQIVND (reference sequence). The CDR3 spells CASSIEGTGGLQPQHF. In DNA, the CDR3 is TGTGCCAGTAGTATTGAGGGGACAGGGGGCCTTCAGCCCCAGCATTTT.

The chain uses TRBV5-1 and TRBJ1-1, with 7 bases lining up with TRBD1. CDR3 size: 16 residues. Germline CDR1 reads SGHRS; CDR2 reads YFSETQ. The ends lost 2 bases at V and 0 bases at J; junction bases unmatched: 7. The CDR3 DNA is TGCGCCAGCAGCTTCCTCTTGACAGGGCTGAACACTGAAGCTTTCTTT. It translates to CASSFLLTGLNTEAFF.

This clone showed up just once. This chain links TRBV4-2 with TRBJ2-3; no firm D call. In germline, CDR1 is LGHNA, CDR2 YNFKEQ. V was cut by 0 bases and J by 6 bases, with 10 bases left in between. The CDR3 extends over 14 amino acids. The CDR3 region is CASSQDRLYDTQYF. The CDR3, as DNA: TGTGCCAGCAGCCAAGATCGACTCTATGATACGCAGTATTTT.